What follows describes a single TCR beta chain. What it binds is not known. The record originates from a study of CXCR3-negative and CXCR3-positive naive CD8 T cells. The CDR3 has 14 amino acids. Germline V lookup: CDR1 SGHDN, CDR2 FVKESK. Study conclusions and caveats: TCR interaction strength was inferred from TRB CDR3 physicochemistry, as CD5 matched across naive subsets. Diversity in memory CD8+ cells fell much lower than the comparably high levels seen in both naive subsets. The study found that naive CXCR3-negative and CXCR3-positive cells shared TRBV-TRBJ usage, while memory cells differed. CXCR3-negative naive cells had less hydrophobic TRB CDR3s than did CXCR3-positive naive cells.

Libraries of TRB cDNA were made by 5' RACE and carried UMIs. Each CDR3 protein gets one entry in TCRdb, which reprocessed the 5' RACE reads and gives no DNA. The ten most abundant clones cover roughly 0.99% of a sample with tens of thousands of distinct CDR3 sequences. The receptor was isolated from a human donor in good health. Some clones in this sample may be carry-over from other donors' samples. The sample comprised naive CXCR3- CD8+ T cells from blood. The subset denotes: CD45RO-CCR7+CD27+CD95- naive CD8+ T cells lacking CXCR3 (TNR3-). This rearrangement joins TRBV14 to TRBJ1-2; TCRdb's D call of TRBD1 is untestable without DNA. This chain's CDR3 is CASSQQGDVYGYTF. Looking up the rest from reference TRBV14 and TRBJ1-2 gives the full variable domain: EAGVTQFPSHSVIEKGQTVTLRCDPISGHDNLYWYRRVMGKEIKFLLHFVKESKQDESGMPNNRFLAERTGGTYSTLKVQPAELEDSGVYFCASSQQGDVYGYTFGSGTRLTVV.